The source of this T cell receptor beta chain is a study of CD8 T cell repertoires and HIV-1 epitope variants. Study overall: Epitopes were three Gag families plus Nef HW9 and YT9. An uncultured baseline aliquot held 1M T cells. Equal numbers of autologous T cell-negative cells presented antigen to enriched T cells.

CDR1 and CDR2 (germline): MDHEN, SYDVKM. This CDR3 region has 11 residues. V lost 7 bases to trimming and J lost 1 base, with 5 bases between them. Concerning this clone itself: Its cognate antigen is unknown.

Survey-depth immunoSEQ sequencing covered TCR beta CDR3 regions. Data came from immunoSEQ multiplex PCR; TCRdb stores just in-frame clones and leaves some out. Seen here are about 5,000 clones, under 70% observed once, and the top ten hold less than 40%. The sequence was collected from a male donor with HIV. The chain carries TRBV28 and TRBJ2-7; D is undetermined. The sample was cultured CD8+ T cells derived from PBMCs. CDR3 DNA: TGTGCCAGCACCTATTCCTACGAGCAGTACTTC. It is translated as CASTYSYEQYF.